Below, 15 T cell receptor beta chains from the same sample are listed, as sequenced in a study of regulatory dendritic cells for organ transplantation. Profiling relied on immunoSEQ multiplex PCR, and the TCRdb table lists in-frame clones only, not all of them. The table shows under 12,000 clones, with roughly 70% occurring only once. Sorted T cells were CFSE-labeled and cultured around 5 days with allogeneic regulatory or mature dendritic cells at 1:10. Which antigens these TCRs recognize remains unknown. Material for sequencing was memory CD4+ T cells from blood cultured with regulatory dendritic cells. This sample's subset: CD45RO+ memory T cells. The source is a human donor in good health.

This clone was observed a few times. The chain recombines TRBV15 with TRBJ2-3; D is perhaps TRBD1 (5 bases). Germline loops: CDR1 LNHNV, CDR2 YYDKDF (reference sequence). Trimming cost V 0 bases and J 6 bases, with 16 bases left between them. CDR3 size: 16 residues. The CDR3 coding sequence is TGTGCCACCAGCAGAGATTTTCCCCCGCAGGGTGATACGCAGTATTTT. This gives the protein CATSRDFPPQGDTQYF.

The chain is built from TRBV19 and TRBJ1-1; the D gene is possibly TRBD1 (5 bases). Germline CDR1 reads LNHDA; CDR2 reads SQIVND (reference sequence). Trimming removed 0 bases at V and 3 bases at J, with 5 bases between. This CDR3 is 13 amino acids long. The CDR3 DNA is TGTGCCAGTAGTATAGACAGGGACACTGAAGCTTTCTTT. It yields the protein CASSIDRDTEAFF. The whole variable domain, filled in from reference TRBV19 and TRBJ1-1, reads DGGITQSPKYLFRKEGQNVTLSCEQNLNHDAMYWYRQDPGQGLRLIYYSQIVNDFQKGDIAEGYSVSREKKESFPLTVTSAQKNPTAFYLCASSIDRDTEAFFGQGTRLTVV.

V gene TRBV11-3 combines with J gene TRBJ2-5; 7 positions agree with TRBD2. CDR1 SGHNT and CDR2 YENEEA come from the germline V gene. Trimming cost V 0 bases and J 4 bases; bases outside gene matches: 11. The CDR3 spans 17 residues. The CDR3 reads CASSLEETTGGSETQYF. The CDR3 nucleotides are TGTGCCAGCAGCTTAGAAGAGACGACCGGGGGGTCAGAGACCCAGTACTTC. The entire variable domain, with the rest obtained from reference TRBV11-3 and TRBJ2-5, is as follows: EAGVVQSPRYKIIEKKQPVAFWCNPISGHNTLYWYLQNLGQGPELLIRYENEEAVDDSQLPKDRFSAERLKGVDSTLKIQPAELGDSAVYLCASSLEETTGGSETQYFGPGTRLLVL.

This sequence joins TRBV29-1 and TRBJ1-1; 9 nucleotides align to TRBD1. This CDR3 is 11 amino acids long. Trimming at V came to 6 bases and at J to 4 bases, leaving 0 bases not matched to a gene. Germline V gene data show CDR1 as SQVTM and CDR2 as ANQGSEA. The CDR3 DNA sequence: TGCAGCGTACAGGGGGCCACTGAAGCTTTCTTT. Translation: CSVQGATEAFF.

The rearrangement joins TRBV11-2 to TRBJ2-7, with 8 bases aligning to TRBD2. The V segment lost 1 base and the J segment 3 bases; nucleotides outside the gene matches: 11. Germline CDR1 is SGHAT and CDR2 is FQNNGV. The CDR3 sequence is 17 residues long. This CDR3 reads CASSLVWEASGYYEQYF. The CDR3 bases are TGTGCCAGCAGCTTAGTTTGGGAGGCTAGCGGGTACTACGAGCAGTACTTC.

The gene calls are TRBV18 and TRBJ1-1, with D possibly being TRBD1 (5 bases). CDR3 length equals 15 residues. Deletions cut 0 bases from V and 6 bases from J, with 14 bases between. CDR1 KGHSH and CDR2 LQKENI come from the germline V gene. The chain's CDR3 is CASSPPSKPGAEAFF. In DNA, the CDR3 is TGTGCCAGCTCACCACCTTCAAAACCGGGGGCTGAAGCTTTCTTT.

The chain recombines TRBV4-2 with TRBJ2-1, with TRBD2 matching over 12 bases. CDR3 length equals 15 residues. The trim removed 1 base at V and 5 bases at J, leaving 0 bases unmatched. Germline CDR1 reads LGHNA; CDR2 reads YNFKEQ. The CDR3 loop reads CASSQGTSGNNEQFF. Written as DNA, the CDR3 is TGTGCCAGCAGCCAAGGGACTAGCGGGAACAATGAGCAGTTCTTC.

V and J are TRBV11-3 and TRBJ1-2; weak D call: TRBD1 (5 bases). The length of the CDR3 is 16 residues. Germline V gene lookup returns CDR1 SGHNT and CDR2 YENEEA. The V and J ends lost 4 bases and 3 bases respectively, with 18 bases between them. The CDR3 protein is CASSSEGRGEDYGYTF. The CDR3 DNA reads TGTGCCAGCAGCTCCGAAGGACGGGGGGAGGACTATGGCTACACCTTC. Together with reference TRBV11-3 and TRBJ1-2, the CDR3 gives the full variable domain: EAGVVQSPRYKIIEKKQPVAFWCNPISGHNTLYWYLQNLGQGPELLIRYENEEAVDDSQLPKDRFSAERLKGVDSTLKIQPAELGDSAVYLCASSSEGRGEDYGYTFGSGTRLTVV.

This chain connects TRBV6-5 to TRBJ1-5, with unresolved D. Germline assignment: CDR1 MNHEY and CDR2 SVGAGI. Trimming removed 7 bases at V and 2 bases at J, with 12 bases between. CDR3 size: 14 residues. CDR3 nucleotides: TGTGCCAGCACCGCGGGTGGCGGCAATCAGCCCCAGCATTTT. Its translation: CASTAGGGNQPQHF.

The V gene is TRBV11-3, the J gene TRBJ2-3, with D possibly being TRBD1 (5 bases). This CDR3 contains 13 residues. The germline CDR1 and CDR2 sequences are SGHNT and YENEEA. Trimming left V 7 bases short and J 3 bases short, with 11 bases between. CDR3: CASTSRVTDTQYF. CDR3 sequence (DNA): TGTGCCAGCACATCCAGGGTAACAGATACGCAGTATTTT.

The gene calls are TRBV6-5 and TRBJ2-3; D gene ambiguous. The CDR3 runs to 14 residues. V was clipped by 6 bases and J by 4 bases, with 14 bases between them. Germline CDR1 is MNHEY and CDR2 is SVGAGI. The CDR3 DNA sequence: TGTGCCAGCAGGCTCTCGAGGATCTCAGATACGCAGTATTTT. Its translation: CASRLSRISDTQYF.

The chain has TRBV5-6 and TRBJ2-1, with 10 bases lining up with TRBD2. Germline V gene lookup returns CDR1 SGHDT and CDR2 YYEEEE. This CDR3 contains 16 residues. V was clipped by 6 bases and J by 5 bases; unmatched bases: 11. Here the CDR3 reads CASTRGGLAGDNEQFF. The CDR3 DNA is TGTGCCAGCACCCGGGGAGGGCTAGCGGGGGACAATGAGCAGTTCTTC.

This clone was counted once. This CDR3 is CASSPRSVGNTEAFF. The DNA of the CDR3 is TGTGCCAGCAGCCCGAGGTCAGTCGGGAACACTGAAGCTTTCTTT. The rearrangement joins TRBV4-2 to TRBJ1-1; no firm D call. Germline loops: CDR1 LGHNA, CDR2 YNFKEQ. V dropped 4 bases and J dropped 1 base, with 13 bases sitting between them. This CDR3 is 15 amino acids long.

CDR3 sequence: CASSMGTSGGASTDTQYF. CDR3 sequence (DNA): TGCGCCAGCAGTATGGGGACTAGCGGGGGGGCTAGCACAGATACGCAGTATTTT. The rearrangement joins TRBV5-1 to TRBJ2-3; 16 bases match TRBD2. The germline CDR1 and CDR2 sequences are SGHRS and YFSETQ. V lost 5 bases and J lost 0; bases outside the gene matches: 6. This CDR3 comprises 18 residues.

This clone has just one count. This chain links TRBV6-5 with TRBJ2-7; 9 bases align to TRBD1. Germline V gene data show CDR1 as MNHEY and CDR2 as SVGAGI. The CDR3 extends over 15 amino acids. The J segment lost 3 bases and the V segment lost 6 bases, leaving 9 bases of the junction unmatched. The CDR3, as DNA: TGTGCCAGCAGAGATCCGGGACAGGGACTCTACGAGCAGTACTTC. It encodes CASRDPGQGLYEQYF.